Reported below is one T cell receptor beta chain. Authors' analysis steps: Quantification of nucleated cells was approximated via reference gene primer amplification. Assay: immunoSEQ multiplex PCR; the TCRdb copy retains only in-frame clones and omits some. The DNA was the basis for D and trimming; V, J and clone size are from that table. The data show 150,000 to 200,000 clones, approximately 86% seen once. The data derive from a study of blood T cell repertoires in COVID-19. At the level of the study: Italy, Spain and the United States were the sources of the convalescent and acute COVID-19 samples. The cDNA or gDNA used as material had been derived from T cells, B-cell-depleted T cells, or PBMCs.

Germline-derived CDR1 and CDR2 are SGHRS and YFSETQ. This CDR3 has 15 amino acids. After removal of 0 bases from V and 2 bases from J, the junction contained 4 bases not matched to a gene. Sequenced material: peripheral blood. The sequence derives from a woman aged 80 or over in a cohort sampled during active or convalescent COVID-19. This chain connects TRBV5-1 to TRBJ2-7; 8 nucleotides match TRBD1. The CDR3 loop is CASSLAPTGAYEQYF. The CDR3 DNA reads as TGCGCCAGCAGCTTGGCCCCGACAGGGGCCTACGAGCAGTACTTC. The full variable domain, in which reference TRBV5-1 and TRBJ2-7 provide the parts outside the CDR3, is KAGVTQTPRYLIKTRGQQVTLSCSPISGHRSVSWYQQTPGQGLQFLFEYFSETQRNKGNFPGRFSGRQFSNSRSEMNVSTLELGDSALYLCASSLAPTGAYEQYFGPGTRLTVT.